The TCR beta chain described here comes from a study of T cells in women clearing cervical HPV infection. Study information: Cases' blood sampling followed lesion detection by median approximately 140 days (90 to 200).

TCRdb keeps only in-frame clones here, not all; method: immunoSEQ multiplex PCR. The sample data list fewer than 30,000 clones. About this clone: The read comes to an end 3 residues before the CDR3 does, leaving the germline J gene to fill in the end.

The CDR3 has 15 residues. Germline lookup yields CDR1 LNHDA and CDR2 SQIVND (reference sequence). J was trimmed by 4 bases and V by 7 bases; bases with no gene match: 11. The receptor's source is a woman between 18 and 75 years old with a cervical HPV16 infection that either progressed to CIN3+ or cleared (not recorded which). The material sequenced was blood buffy coat. The chain combines TRBV19 with TRBJ1-1, with TRBD1 matching over 8 bases. The DNA read from the CDR3 is TGTGCCAGTATTCCGCCCGACAGGGGAAGCACTGAA. This gives the protein CASIPPDRGSTE. The CDR3 in its entirety is CASIPPDRGSTEAFF. The complete variable domain, with remaining parts taken from reference TRBV19 and TRBJ1-1, reads DGGITQSPKYLFRKEGQNVTLSCEQNLNHDAMYWYRQDPGQGLRLIYYSQIVNDFQKGDIAEGYSVSREKKESFPLTVTSAQKNPTAFYLCASIPPDRGSTEAFFGQGTRLTVV.